This TCR beta chain was sequenced in a study of cytomegalovirus exposure and HLA in healthy donors. The PCR employed 60 Vbeta primers together with 13 Jbeta primers. Sequencing used immunoSEQ multiplex PCR; TCRdb keeps in-frame clones, though not all of them. The repertoire holds 150,000 or so clones, roughly 74% seen once, with 10% to 12% in the top ten. The CDR3 has 18 residues. J was trimmed by 3 bases and V by 0 bases; bases with no gene match: 13. The germline CDR1 and CDR2 sequences are KGHSH and LQKENI. The TCR sequence derives from a man younger than 35 in good health and CMV-seropositive. The genes are TRBV18 and TRBJ2-7, with 8 bases that match TRBD2. Input material: PBMCs. CDR3: CASSPPEGTGRGLYEQYF. CDR3 DNA: TGTGCCAGCTCACCACCCGAGGGGACCGGGAGGGGACTCTACGAGCAGTACTTC.